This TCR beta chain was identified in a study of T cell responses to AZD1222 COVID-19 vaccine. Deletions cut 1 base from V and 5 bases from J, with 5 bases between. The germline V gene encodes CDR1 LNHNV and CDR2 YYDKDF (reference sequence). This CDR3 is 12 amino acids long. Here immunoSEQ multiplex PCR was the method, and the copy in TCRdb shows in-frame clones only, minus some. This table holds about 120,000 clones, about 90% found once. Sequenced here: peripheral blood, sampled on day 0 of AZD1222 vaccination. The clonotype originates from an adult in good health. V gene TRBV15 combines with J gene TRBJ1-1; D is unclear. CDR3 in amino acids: CATSRGVTEAFF. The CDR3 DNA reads TGTGCCACCAGCAGAGGGGTTACTGAAGCTTTCTTT.